The clone carrying this TCR beta chain was picked up a small number of times. Its specificity is unknown. These data originate in a study of T cell repertoires in cytomegalovirus infection. Study-wide context: Both recently identified HLA-C-restricted and well-studied HLA-B-restricted CMV epitopes were used in the study. CMV infection together with matching HLA type was indicated by public TCR beta signatures. General study points: Summed frequency of shared TCR beta families picked out CMV carriers who also had the relevant HLA.

Via MiXCR, TCRdb re-called the reads, giving one row per CDR3 protein. This sample carries 750,000 to 950,000 distinct CDR3 sequences, 29% of them seen once, and the ten largest clones take 10% to 15%. The input for sequencing was cultured CD8+ T cells from PBMCs, taken from culture after CMV antigen stimulation. The TCR sequence derives from a human donor in good health (CMV status not recorded). Some clones in this sample may be carry-over from other donors' samples.

The CDR3 sequence is CASSKAGSSVFYNEQFF. Here the CDR3 DNA reads TGTGCCAGTAGTAAAGCCGGTAGCTCCGTATTCTACAATGAGCAGTTCTTC. This chain joins TRBV19 and TRBJ2-1; D is unclear. Looked up from germline, CDR1 is LNHDA and CDR2 is SQIVND (reference sequence). V lost 4 bases and J lost 3, with 19 bases in between. The CDR3 runs to 17 residues.